The entry that follows covers one TCR beta chain sequence. After removal of 5 bases from V and 8 bases from J, the junction contained 5 bases not matched to a gene. This CDR3 region has 14 residues. Germline-derived CDR1 and CDR2 are SEHNR and FQNEAQ (reference sequence). These data come from a study of blood T cell repertoires in COVID-19. About the research overall: Sites across the United States, Italy and Spain contributed samples from acute and convalescent COVID-19. The cDNA or gDNA used as material had been derived from T cells, B-cell-depleted T cells, or PBMCs.

In the study's own analysis: Reference gene primer amplification yielded estimated nucleated cell counts. Sequenced by immunoSEQ multiplex PCR; TCRdb stores in-frame clones only, minus some. V and J calls and clone size are given by that table; D and trimming were obtained from the DNA. The data show roughly 260,000 clones, about 87% seen once. The TCR comes from a man aged 60 to 75 who had recovered from COVID-19. The chain couples TRBV7-9 to TRBJ1-4; TRBD1 agrees at 10 bases. What was sequenced was peripheral blood. Here the CDR3 DNA reads TGTGCCAGCAGCCTGGACAGGGGGGGAGAAAAACTGTTTTTT. This gives the protein CASSLDRGGEKLFF.